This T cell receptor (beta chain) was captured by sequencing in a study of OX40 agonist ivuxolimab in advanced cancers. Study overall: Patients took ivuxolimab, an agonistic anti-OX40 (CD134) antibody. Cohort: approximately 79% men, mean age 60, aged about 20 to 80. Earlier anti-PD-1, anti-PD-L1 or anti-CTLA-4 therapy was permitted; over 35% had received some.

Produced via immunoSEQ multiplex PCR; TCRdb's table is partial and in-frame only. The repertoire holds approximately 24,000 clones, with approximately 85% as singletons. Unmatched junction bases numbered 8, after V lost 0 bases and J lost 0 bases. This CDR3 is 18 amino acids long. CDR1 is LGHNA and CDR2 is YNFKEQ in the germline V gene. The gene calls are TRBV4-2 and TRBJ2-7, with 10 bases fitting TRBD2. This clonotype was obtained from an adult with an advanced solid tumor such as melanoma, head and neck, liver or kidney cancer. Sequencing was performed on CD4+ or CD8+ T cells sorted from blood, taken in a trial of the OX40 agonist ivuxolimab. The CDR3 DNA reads TGTGCCAGCAGCCAAGATTTGCCGACTAGCGGGTTCTCCTACGAGCAGTACTTC. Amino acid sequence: CASSQDLPTSGFSYEQYF.